Below, 18 T cell receptor beta chains from the same sample are listed, as sequenced in a study of a mutant IDH1 vaccine in newly diagnosed glioma. Stated time point: baseline, week 1 (first vaccination visit). Treatment noted: pre-vaccination baseline after standard-of-care therapy. Repertoires were generated with immunoSEQ multiplex PCR, while TCRdb's copy carries only in-frame clones and drops some. Counted here are 15,000 or so clones, roughly nine tenths occurring once; the ten biggest clones make up 9%. The sequencing used PBMCs, collected from a glioma patient treated with radiotherapy, temozolomide or both. The receptors were gathered from a woman aged 40 to 50 with glioma. Some clones in this sample may be carry-over from other donors' samples.

This sequence joins TRBV7-7 and TRBJ2-5; D is unresolved. Germline CDR1 and CDR2: SSHAT and FNYEAQ (reference sequence). The CDR3 covers 13 residues. Trimming shortened V by 5 bases and J by 3 bases, and 10 bases separated the two germline ends. The CDR3 here is CASSLQNEETQYF. As DNA, the CDR3 is TGTGCCAGCAGCCTGCAAAATGAAGAGACCCAGTACTTC.

The CDR3 spells CASSVTHTSGNTIYF. In nucleotides, the CDR3 is TGTGCCAGCAGTGTAACACATACCTCTGGAAACACCATATATTTT. J is TRBJ1-3 and V is TRBV6-1; D is unclear. This CDR3 has 15 residues. V shed 4 bases and J shed 0 bases, with 10 bases lying between them. Germline V lookup: CDR1 MNHNS, CDR2 SASEGT.

The rearrangement links TRBV5-1 to TRBJ1-2; 7 bases match TRBD1. Germline-derived CDR1 and CDR2 are SGHRS and YFSETQ. The length of the CDR3 is 15 residues. The V gene end was trimmed by 0 bases and the J gene end by 7 bases; junction bases not matched to a gene: 9. In nucleotides, the CDR3 is TGCGCCAGCAGCTTGGGGACAGGAGGATATAGTGGCTACACCTTC. Translating gives CASSLGTGGYSGYTF. Together with reference TRBV5-1 and TRBJ1-2, the CDR3 gives the full variable domain: KAGVTQTPRYLIKTRGQQVTLSCSPISGHRSVSWYQQTPGQGLQFLFEYFSETQRNKGNFPGRFSGRQFSNSRSEMNVSTLELGDSALYLCASSLGTGGYSGYTFGSGTRLTVV.

The V and J genes are TRBV11-2 and TRBJ2-7; D call uncertain. The CDR3 is 15 amino acids. Trimming took 1 base from V and 5 from J, leaving 15 bases between them. In germline, CDR1 is SGHAT, CDR2 FQNNGV. CDR3: CASSLGSYRENEQYF. The CDR3 DNA reads as TGTGCCAGCAGCTTAGGGTCCTATCGAGAGAACGAGCAGTACTTC.

The J gene is TRBJ2-3, the V gene TRBV11-2, with D possibly being TRBD2 (5 bases). This CDR3 comprises 15 residues. Germline V gene lookup returns CDR1 SGHAT and CDR2 FQNNGV. Trimming left V 1 base short and J 1 base short, with 9 bases between. The CDR3 protein is CASSLGTPRTDTQYF. CDR3 DNA sequence: TGTGCCAGCAGCTTAGGGACTCCGCGCACAGATACGCAGTATTTT.

CDR3 region: CASSRRLAADTQYF. As DNA, the CDR3 is TGTGCCAGCAGCCGTAGACTAGCTGCAGATACGCAGTATTTT. V gene TRBV7-2 combines with J gene TRBJ2-3, with 7 positions matching TRBD2. V gave up 5 bases and J gave up 4 bases; unmatched junction bases: 6. The CDR3 runs to 14 residues. CDR1 and CDR2 from the germline V gene are SGHTA and FQGNSA. Full variable domain (missing parts from reference TRBV7-2 and TRBJ2-3): GAGVSQSPSNKVTEKGKDVELRCDPISGHTALYWYRQSLGQGLEFLIYFQGNSAPDKSGLPSDRFSAERTGGSVSTLTIQRTQQEDSAVYLCASSRRLAADTQYFGPGTRLTVL.

The chain uses TRBV6-1 and TRBJ2-7, with D possibly matching TRBD1 (8 bases). Germline V gene lookup returns CDR1 MNHNS and CDR2 SASEGT. The CDR3 runs 17 residues. V shed 2 bases and J shed 3 bases, with 20 bases lying between them. The CDR3 spells CASSEPWGGTGGYEQYF. CDR3 in DNA: TGTGCCAGCAGTGAACCGTGGGGAGGGACAGGTGGCTACGAGCAGTACTTC.

The V call is TRBV30, the J call TRBJ2-5, with D maybe TRBD1 (5 bases). The CDR3 runs to 14 residues. V lost 2 bases, J lost 5 bases, and 15 bases lay in between. Per germline, CDR1 GTSNPN and CDR2 SVGIG (reference sequence). The chain's CDR3 is CAWSPLGAQETQYF. CDR3 in DNA: TGTGCCTGGAGTCCCCTTGGGGCACAGGAGACCCAGTACTTC.

The chain joins TRBV5-4 to TRBJ2-7; the D is unclear. Trimming cost V 0 bases and J 2 bases, with 9 bases left between them. From germline, CDR1 is SGHNT and CDR2 YYREEE (reference sequence). The CDR3 loop spans 14 amino acids. In DNA, the CDR3 is TGTGCCAGCAGCTTGGGGGGATCTCCCTACGAGCAGTACTTC. It yields the protein CASSLGGSPYEQYF.

The chain combines TRBV6-5 with TRBJ2-5; no definite D call. The CDR3 runs to 14 residues. Germline V gene data show CDR1 as MNHEY and CDR2 as SVGAGI. Between the trimmed V and J ends, which lost 1 base and 2 bases, there was a span of 8 bases. DNA of the CDR3: TGTGCCAGCAGTTACTTTCTAGGGCAAGAGACCCAGTACTTC. This translates into CASSYFLGQETQYF.

The V gene is TRBV16, the J gene TRBJ2-5, with D possibly being TRBD1 (6 bases). The germline CDR1 and CDR2 sequences are KGHSY and FQNENV. The CDR3 loop spans 13 amino acids. V lost 3 bases and J lost 5, with 10 bases in between. The CDR3 is CASSHDRWETQYF. Here the CDR3 DNA reads TGTGCCAGCAGCCATGACAGGTGGGAGACCCAGTACTTC. The full variable domain, rest sourced from reference TRBV16 and TRBJ2-5, is GEEVAQTPKHLVRGEGQKAKLYCAPIKGHSYVFWYQQVLKNEFKFLISFQNENVFDETGMPKERFSAKCLPNSPCSLEIQATKLEDSAVYFCASSHDRWETQYFGPGTRLLVL.

The chain couples TRBV2 to TRBJ1-2; unclear D gene. V dropped 6 bases and J dropped 5 bases, with 7 bases sitting between them. The CDR3 extends over 11 amino acids. Germline V lookup: CDR1 SNHLY, CDR2 FYNNEI. This chain's CDR3 is CASSQLYGYTF. The DNA of the CDR3 is TGTGCCAGCAGCCAATTATATGGCTACACCTTC.

This clone appeared once. The chain employs TRBV30 and TRBJ1-2; D is undetermined. Trimming shortened V by 2 bases and J by 8 bases, and 30 bases separated the two germline ends. The CDR3 runs to 18 residues. Germline V lookup: CDR1 GTSNPN, CDR2 SVGIG (reference sequence). The DNA for the CDR3 is TGTGCCTGGAGTACCAAAGGGAAGGGAAGAGAAACTCCTCCGGGCTACACCTTC. Its protein is CAWSTKGKGRETPPGYTF.

The chain employs TRBV19 and TRBJ2-1; 10 bases agree with TRBD2. Germline V gene data show CDR1 as LNHDA and CDR2 as SQIVND (reference sequence). This CDR3 spans 16 amino acids. With V trimmed by 8 bases and J by 3 bases, 10 bases remained unmatched. This CDR3 reads CASGVSGGFLYNEQFF. CDR3 coding DNA: TGTGCCAGTGGGGTTAGCGGGGGGTTCCTCTACAATGAGCAGTTCTTC.

The chain has TRBV6-1 and TRBJ2-7, with 7 bases identical to TRBD1. This CDR3 has 15 amino acids. In germline, CDR1 is MNHNS, CDR2 SASEGT. V lost 5 bases and J lost 3; bases outside the gene matches: 10. Written as DNA, the CDR3 is TGTGCCAGCAGTCCACAGGGGTTTAGAAGCTACGAGCAGTACTTC. Translation gives CASSPQGFRSYEQYF.

V usage is TRBV14 and J usage is TRBJ2-1, with 13 bases that match TRBD2. This CDR3 spans 20 amino acids. CDR1 is SGHDN and CDR2 is FVKESK in the germline V gene. Germline trimming cut 4 bases from V and 0 bases from J; bases unmatched to any gene: 12. Here the CDR3 DNA reads TGTGCCAGCAGCCCCCGAAGACTAGCGGGAGGCCGTATCTCCTACAATGAGCAGTTCTTC. Amino acid sequence: CASSPRRLAGGRISYNEQFF.

The J gene is TRBJ2-5, the V gene TRBV10-2; no clear D. The CDR3 contains 14 residues. Germline V CDR1 and CDR2: WSHSY, SAAADI. V was pared by 0 bases and J by 5 bases, with 10 bases between. CDR3 DNA: TGCGCCAGCAGTGAGTCAACCCCGTGGGAGACCCAGTACTTC. The encoded protein is CASSESTPWETQYF.

CDR3 nucleotides: TGTGCCAGCAGCCCACCCGGGACTAGAGGCAATGAGCAGTTCTTC. It translates to CASSPPGTRGNEQFF. V and J are TRBV28 and TRBJ2-1, with 8 bases lining up with TRBD2. Germline V gene lookup returns CDR1 MDHEN and CDR2 SYDVKM. The V and J ends lost 6 bases and 6 bases, in that order; junction bases with no gene match: 10. This CDR3 is built from 15 residues.